The rows below give T cell receptor beta chains drawn from one sample of a study of cytomegalovirus exposure and HLA in healthy donors. Profiling relied on immunoSEQ multiplex PCR, and the TCRdb table lists in-frame clones only, not all of them. The table shows some 180,000 clones, with approximately 80% occurring only once. The sequencing input was PBMCs. The receptor source for this set is a female donor in good health and CMV-seronegative. CDR3s include the opening cysteine and the closing phenylalanine or tryptophan. A D gene is named only where the DNA matches it firmly. Some rows mark clone size as missing; the rest say once, few, many or name a class of expanded clone.

V gene	J gene	D gene	clone size	CDR3 protein	CDR3 DNA
TRBV7-9	TRBJ1-4	TRBD1	few	CASSTDRGWREKLFF	TGTGCCAGCAGCACCGACAGGGGTTGGCGTGAAAAACTGTTTTTT
TRBV7-8	TRBJ2-1	-	-	CASSLGIAENEQFF	TGTGCCAGCAGCTTAGGAATAGCGGAGAATGAGCAGTTCTTC
TRBV6-5	TRBJ2-2	-	-	CASSVQRGGELFF	TGTGCCAGCAGCGTACAACGGGGCGGGGAGCTGTTTTTT
TRBV19	TRBJ1-6	-	-	CASRYPSKGRNSPLHF	TGTGCCAGTCGGTATCCGTCAAAGGGGAGGAATTCACCCCTCCACTTT
TRBV29-1	TRBJ2-1	TRBD2	-	CSVDSGKRNEQFF	TGCAGCGTTGATAGCGGGAAGAGGAATGAGCAGTTCTTC
TRBV12-5	TRBJ1-5	TRBD1	few	CASGEGQGSNQPQHF	TGTGCTAGTGGAGAGGGACAGGGCAGCAATCAGCCCCAGCATTTT
TRBV4-2	TRBJ2-2	TRBD2	-	CASSQPERGGTGELFF	TGTGCCAGCAGCCAACCCGAGCGGGGGGGCACCGGGGAGCTGTTTTTT
TRBV4-3	TRBJ1-6	-	-	CASSQGTRNNSPLHF	TGCGCCAGCAGCCAGGGGACACGGAATAATTCACCCCTCCACTTT
TRBV5-1	TRBJ2-3	TRBD1	-	CASSSGRGQTDTQYF	TGCGCCAGCAGCTCGGGAAGGGGGCAGACAGATACGCAGTATTTT
TRBV7-2	TRBJ1-6	-	-	CASSPRSSSYNSPLHF	TGTGCCAGCAGCCCTCGGAGTAGCTCCTATAATTCACCCCTCCACTTT
TRBV28	TRBJ1-6	-	-	CASSPFMRKNSPLHF	TGTGCCAGCAGTCCGTTCATGCGTAAAAATTCACCCCTCCACTTT
TRBV7-3	TRBJ2-7	-	-	CASSLTPGTLYEQYF	TGTGCCAGCAGCTTGACTCCCGGGACTCTCTACGAGCAGTACTTC
TRBV9	TRBJ2-7	TRBD2	few	CASSHGILADRGEQYF	TGTGCCAGCAGCCACGGGATACTAGCGGATAGGGGGGAGCAGTACTTC
TRBV7-2	TRBJ2-1	-	-	CASSRLVPEQFF	TGTGCCAGCAGCCGACTTGTACCTGAGCAGTTCTTC
TRBV27	TRBJ2-1	TRBD2	-	CASSRNPTGTSGNNEQFF	TGTGCCAGCAGCCGTAATCCCACCGGGACTAGCGGGAACAATGAGCAGTTCTTC
TRBV4-1	TRBJ1-2	TRBD1	-	CASSQAGQGLSYTF	TGCGCCAGCAGCCAAGCGGGACAGGGACTTAGCTACACCTTC
TRBV7-9	TRBJ1-1	-	-	CASSSQTAPDTEAFF	TGTGCCAGCAGCTCCCAGACAGCCCCGGACACTGAAGCTTTCTTT
TRBV7-8	TRBJ1-2	TRBD1	few	CASSPTRGTGSGYTF	TGTGCCAGCAGCCCCACAAGGGGGACAGGGTCTGGCTACACCTTC
TRBV7-9	TRBJ2-6	-	-	CASSKTVVTKNSGANVLTF	TGTGCCAGCAGCAAGACAGTAGTTACTAAAAACTCTGGGGCCAACGTCCTGACTTTC
TRBV18	TRBJ2-7	TRBD1	-	CASSPVDRGAMGYEQYF	TGTGCCAGCTCACCTGTGGACAGGGGGGCGATGGGCTATGAGCAGTACTTC
TRBV5-1	TRBJ1-6	-	-	CASSVRGFGESPLHF	TGCGCCAGCAGTGTAAGGGGATTTGGAGAGTCACCCCTCCACTTT
TRBV19	TRBJ2-3	-	few	CASSIGDSSTDTQYF	TGTGCCAGTAGTATAGGGGACTCTAGCACAGATACGCAGTATTTT
TRBV9	TRBJ1-3	TRBD1	-	CASSVHGQGAGNTIYF	TGTGCCAGCAGCGTCCATGGACAGGGGGCGGGAAACACCATATATTTT
TRBV7-8	TRBJ1-3	TRBD1	-	CASRPLRGPGNTIYF	TGTGCCAGCAGGCCTCTCAGGGGGCCTGGAAACACCATATATTTT
TRBV5-1	TRBJ2-2	TRBD2	-	CASSLGLAGNTGELFF	TGCGCCAGCAGCTTGGGACTAGCTGGGAACACCGGGGAGCTGTTTTTT
TRBV7-9	TRBJ1-2	-	-	CSSSLEGIIGYTF	TGTTCCAGCAGCTTAGAGGGGATAATAGGCTACACCTTC
TRBV27	TRBJ2-7	-	once	CASSPIPDREDEQYF	TGTGCCAGCAGCCCAATCCCCGACAGGGAGGATGAGCAGTACTTC
TRBV7-9	TRBJ2-1	-	few	CASSLVAGMWEGDEQFF	TGTGCCAGCAGCTTAGTAGCTGGTATGTGGGAGGGGGATGAGCAGTTCTTC
TRBV11-2	TRBJ2-7	-	once	CASSLGGTSYEQYF	TGTGCCAGCAGCTTAGGCGGGACGTCATACGAGCAGTACTTC
TRBV11-2	TRBJ2-5	-	-	CASSSQPGEETQYF	TGTGCCAGCAGCTCACAGCCAGGCGAAGAGACCCAGTACTTC
TRBV6-5	TRBJ2-1	-	few	CASSYREDSYYNEQFF	TGTGCCAGCAGTTACAGGGAGGACTCTTACTACAATGAGCAGTTCTTC
TRBV2	TRBJ1-3	-	-	CARGTPKLNTIYF	TGTGCCAGGGGGACACCCAAATTAAACACCATATATTTT
TRBV7-2	TRBJ2-1	TRBD2	-	CASSSRTQGLAYNEQFF	TGTGCCAGCAGCTCTCGTACACAGGGACTAGCCTACAATGAGCAGTTCTTC
TRBV6-5	TRBJ2-7	-	-	CASRTGGMSYEQYF	TGTGCCAGCAGGACCGGAGGCATGTCCTACGAGCAGTACTTC
TRBV18	TRBJ2-7	TRBD2	-	CASSPVTSGNTYEQYF	TGTGCCAGCTCACCGGTTACTAGCGGGAACACCTACGAGCAGTACTTC
TRBV5-1	TRBJ2-7	TRBD1	few	CASSLAQGASYEQYF	TGCGCCAGCAGCTTGGCTCAGGGGGCATCCTACGAGCAGTACTTC
TRBV5-1	TRBJ2-3	-	-	CASSQERADTQYF	TGCGCCAGCAGCCAAGAGCGTGCAGATACGCAGTATTTT
TRBV5-1	TRBJ2-7	TRBD1	-	CASRTGQGLDEQYF	TGCGCCAGCAGGACGGGACAGGGTCTCGACGAGCAGTACTTC
TRBV28	TRBJ2-7	TRBD2	once	CASSSSSGPPYEQYF	TGTGCCAGCAGTTCCTCTAGCGGCCCTCCCTACGAGCAGTACTTC
TRBV2	TRBJ2-7	-	-	CASAGSYEQYF	TGTGCCAGCGCGGGGTCCTACGAGCAGTACTTC
TRBV7-2	TRBJ1-1	-	-	CASSLVRVGTEAFF	TGTGCCAGCAGCTTAGTGAGGGTAGGAACTGAAGCTTTCTTT